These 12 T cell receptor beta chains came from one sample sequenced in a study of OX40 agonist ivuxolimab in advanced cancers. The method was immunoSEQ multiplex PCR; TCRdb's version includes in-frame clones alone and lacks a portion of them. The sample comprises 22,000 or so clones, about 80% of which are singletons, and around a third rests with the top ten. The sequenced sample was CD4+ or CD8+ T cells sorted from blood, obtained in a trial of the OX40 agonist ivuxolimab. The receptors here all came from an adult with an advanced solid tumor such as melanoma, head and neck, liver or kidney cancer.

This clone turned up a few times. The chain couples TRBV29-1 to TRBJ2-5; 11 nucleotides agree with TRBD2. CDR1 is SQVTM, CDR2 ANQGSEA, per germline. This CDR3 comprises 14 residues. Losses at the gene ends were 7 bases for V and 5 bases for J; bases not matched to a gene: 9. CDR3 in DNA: TGCAGCGGCCAACTAGCGGGAGCTGGGGAGACCCAGTACTTC. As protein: CSGQLAGAGETQYF.

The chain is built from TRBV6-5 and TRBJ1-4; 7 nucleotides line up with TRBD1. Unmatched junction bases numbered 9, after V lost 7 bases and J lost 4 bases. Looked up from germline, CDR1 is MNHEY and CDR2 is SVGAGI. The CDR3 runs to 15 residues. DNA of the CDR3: TGTGCCAGCACCCAGCGGGGACAGCATAATGAAAAACTGTTTTTT. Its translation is CASTQRGQHNEKLFF.

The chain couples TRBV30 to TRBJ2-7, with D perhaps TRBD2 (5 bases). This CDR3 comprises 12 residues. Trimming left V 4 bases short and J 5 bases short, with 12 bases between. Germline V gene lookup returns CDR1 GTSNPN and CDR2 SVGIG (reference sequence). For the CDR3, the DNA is TGTGCCTGGACCCTCTACGGGGACGAGCAGTACTTC. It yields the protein CAWTLYGDEQYF.

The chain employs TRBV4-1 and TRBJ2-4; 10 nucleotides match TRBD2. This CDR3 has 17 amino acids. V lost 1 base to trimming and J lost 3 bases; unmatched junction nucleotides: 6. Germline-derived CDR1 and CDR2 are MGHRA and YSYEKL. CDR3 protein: CASSQGLAGVDKNIQYF. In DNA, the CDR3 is TGCGCCAGCAGCCAAGGTCTAGCGGGAGTTGACAAAAACATTCAGTACTTC.

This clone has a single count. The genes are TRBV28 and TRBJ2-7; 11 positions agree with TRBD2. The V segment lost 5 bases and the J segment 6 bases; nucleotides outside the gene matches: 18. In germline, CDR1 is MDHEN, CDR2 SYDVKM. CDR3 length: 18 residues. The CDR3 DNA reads TGTGCCAGCAGTCCTAGAGTAGCGGGAGGGTCTCCGAGGAGCGAGCAGTACTTC. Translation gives CASSPRVAGGSPRSEQYF.

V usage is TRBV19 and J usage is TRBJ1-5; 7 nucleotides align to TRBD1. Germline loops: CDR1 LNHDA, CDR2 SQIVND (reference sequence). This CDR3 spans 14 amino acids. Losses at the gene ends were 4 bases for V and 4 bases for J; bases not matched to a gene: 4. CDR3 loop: CASSKGQRNQPQHF. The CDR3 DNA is TGTGCCAGTAGTAAGGGACAGAGGAATCAGCCCCAGCATTTT. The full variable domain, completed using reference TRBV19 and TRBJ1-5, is DGGITQSPKYLFRKEGQNVTLSCEQNLNHDAMYWYRQDPGQGLRLIYYSQIVNDFQKGDIAEGYSVSREKKESFPLTVTSAQKNPTAFYLCASSKGQRNQPQHFGDGTRLSIL.

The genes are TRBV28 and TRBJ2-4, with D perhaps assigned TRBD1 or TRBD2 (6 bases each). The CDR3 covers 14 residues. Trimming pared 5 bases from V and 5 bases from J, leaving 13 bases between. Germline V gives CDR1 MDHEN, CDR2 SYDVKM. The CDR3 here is CASSRGDEENIQYF. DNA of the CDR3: TGTGCCAGCAGTAGGGGGGATGAGGAAAACATTCAGTACTTC.

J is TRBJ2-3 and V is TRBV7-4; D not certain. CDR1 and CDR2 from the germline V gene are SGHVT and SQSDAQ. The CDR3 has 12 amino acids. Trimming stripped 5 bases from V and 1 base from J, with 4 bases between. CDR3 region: CASSPRTDTQYF. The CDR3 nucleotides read TGTGCCAGCAGCCCCCGCACAGATACGCAGTATTTT.

DNA for the CDR3: TGCGCCAGCAGCCTTCAGGGCGGAAGTTACAATGAGCAGTTCTTC. Amino acid sequence: CASSLQGGSYNEQFF. The chain couples TRBV4-1 to TRBJ2-1; a possible D gene is TRBD1 (5 bases). V was cut by 4 bases and J by 4 bases, with 14 bases left in between. CDR3 size: 15 residues. In germline, CDR1 is MGHRA, CDR2 YSYEKL.

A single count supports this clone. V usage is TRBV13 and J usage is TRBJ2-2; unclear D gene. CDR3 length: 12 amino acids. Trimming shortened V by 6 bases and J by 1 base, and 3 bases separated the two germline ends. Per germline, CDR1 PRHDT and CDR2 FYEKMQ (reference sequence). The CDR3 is CASRVNTGELFF. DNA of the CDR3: TGTGCCAGCAGAGTGAACACCGGGGAGCTGTTTTTT.

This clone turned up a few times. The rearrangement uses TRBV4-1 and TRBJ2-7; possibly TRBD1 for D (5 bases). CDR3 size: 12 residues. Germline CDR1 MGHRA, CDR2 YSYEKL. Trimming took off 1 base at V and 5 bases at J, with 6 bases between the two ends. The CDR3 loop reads CASSQAGNEQYF. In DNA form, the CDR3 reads TGCGCCAGCAGCCAAGCAGGGAACGAGCAGTACTTC.

For the CDR3, the DNA is TGCGCCAGCAGTGAGCGTATGGGAGAGAACACTGAAGCTTTCTTT. It specifies CASSERMGENTEAFF. J is TRBJ1-1 and V is TRBV10-2; D gene ambiguous. Germline lookup yields CDR1 WSHSY and CDR2 SAAADI. V was cut by 2 bases and J by 1 base, with 11 bases left in between. This CDR3 is 15 amino acids long.